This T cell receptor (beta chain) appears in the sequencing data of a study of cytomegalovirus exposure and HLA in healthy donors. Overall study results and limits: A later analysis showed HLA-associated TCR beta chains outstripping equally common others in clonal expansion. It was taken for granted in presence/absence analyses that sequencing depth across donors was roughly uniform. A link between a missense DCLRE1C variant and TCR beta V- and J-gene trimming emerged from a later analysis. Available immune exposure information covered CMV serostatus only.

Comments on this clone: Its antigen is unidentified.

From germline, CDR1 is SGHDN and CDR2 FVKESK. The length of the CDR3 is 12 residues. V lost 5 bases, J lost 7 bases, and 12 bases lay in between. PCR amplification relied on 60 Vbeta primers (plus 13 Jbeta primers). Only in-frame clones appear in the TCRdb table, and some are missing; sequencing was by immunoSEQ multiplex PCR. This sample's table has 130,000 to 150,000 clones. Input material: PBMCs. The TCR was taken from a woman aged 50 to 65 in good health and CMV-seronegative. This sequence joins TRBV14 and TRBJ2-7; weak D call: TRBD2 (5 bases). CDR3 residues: CASSSGRGEQYF. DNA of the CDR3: TGTGCCAGCAGCTCAGGCCGGGGAGAGCAGTACTTC.